A selection of T cell receptor beta chains follows, all from one sample in a study of shared clonotypes between healthy human individuals. Data came from immunoSEQ multiplex PCR; TCRdb stores just in-frame clones and leaves some out. The sample includes about 2.3 million clones, 92% of them seen just once. Sequencing was carried out using naive CD4+ T cells from PBMCs. These receptor sequences come from a man between 18 and 29 years old in good health. Some clones in this sample may be carry-over from other donors' samples. The CDR3 runs from the conserved cysteine through the conserved F or W. The size of a clone is reported for some rows only, either as once, few or many, or as a class for expanded clones.

V gene	clone size	J gene	CDR3 protein
TRBV19	NA	TRBJ2-4	CASSSSGTKNIQYF
TRBV18	NA	TRBJ1-5	CASSSLSDNSNQPQHF
TRBV11-2	NA	TRBJ2-5	CASSFVLAGKETQYF
TRBV29-1	once	TRBJ1-1	CSVKGQGMNTEAFF
TRBV28	NA	TRBJ1-5	CASSLNVINQPQHF
TRBV7-3	NA	TRBJ2-1	CASSFYRTSGHGNEQFF
TRBV5-1	NA	TRBJ1-3	CASSLGGGPSGNTIYF
TRBV6-5	NA	TRBJ1-6	CASSYGQSSYNSPLHF
TRBV5-4	NA	TRBJ1-1	CASSTQGYGTEAFF
TRBV7-8	NA	TRBJ2-7	CASSLWGGGSTYEQYF
TRBV30	NA	TRBJ2-7	CAWSDYLAEQYF
TRBV28	NA	TRBJ2-1	CATKKLAGIYNEQFF
TRBV18	NA	TRBJ2-5	CASSPGRGSETQYF
TRBV11-2	few	TRBJ1-1	CASSPSSNTEAFF
TRBV2	NA	TRBJ2-3	CASSVPSGTLSTDTQYF
TRBV30	NA	TRBJ1-4	CAWSEDRVQFNEKLFF
TRBV29-1	NA	TRBJ2-1	CSASVSSYNEQFF
TRBV5-1	once	TRBJ1-1	CASSLAQDTEAFF
TRBV5-4	NA	TRBJ2-3	CASSLGLLGRGDTQYF
TRBV7-2	NA	TRBJ2-5	CASSGDRGRIGQETQYF
TRBV11-3	NA	TRBJ2-3	CASSRRELTDTQYF
TRBV2	NA	TRBJ2-1	CASSLTGTGYNEQFF
TRBV2	NA	TRBJ1-2	CASSDLVRNYGYTF
TRBV28	NA	TRBJ2-7	CASSLVSGDRPIYEQYF
TRBV6-1	NA	TRBJ2-3	CASRRDITDTQYF
TRBV4-1	NA	TRBJ2-4	CASSQPGLAPTLAKNIQYF
TRBV6-5	NA	TRBJ2-6	CASRTLTSGANVLTF
TRBV5-4	NA	TRBJ2-1	CASSLPGPSYNEQFF
TRBV5-6	NA	TRBJ2-7	CASSLYPASYEQYF
TRBV27	NA	TRBJ1-5	CASSFQQGSNQPQHF
TRBV28	NA	TRBJ2-5	CASSRGLAGGQETQYF
TRBV14	NA	TRBJ2-3	CASTQRGTFPDKQYF
TRBV2	NA	TRBJ2-1	CASGFYNEQFF
TRBV7-9	NA	TRBJ1-1	CASSLAQGANAFF
TRBV5-1	NA	TRBJ2-5	CASSLGGGPEETQYF
TRBV29-1	NA	TRBJ2-5	CSVELAGTETQYF
TRBV28	NA	TRBJ1-2	CASSSVYYGYTF
TRBV6-1	NA	TRBJ2-2	CASSEQGGSNTGELFF
TRBV6-6	NA	TRBJ2-7	CASSPRSSRAYEQYF
TRBV11-2	NA	TRBJ2-7	CASSLDRRAGEQYF